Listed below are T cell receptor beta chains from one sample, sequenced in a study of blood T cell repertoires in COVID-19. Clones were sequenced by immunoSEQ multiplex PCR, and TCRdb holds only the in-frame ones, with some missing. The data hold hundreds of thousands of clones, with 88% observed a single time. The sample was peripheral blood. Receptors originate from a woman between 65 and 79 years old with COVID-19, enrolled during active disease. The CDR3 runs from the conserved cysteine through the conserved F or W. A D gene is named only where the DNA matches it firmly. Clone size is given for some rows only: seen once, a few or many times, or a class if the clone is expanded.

cdr3_nt: TGTGCCATCAGTGCGGCTAGCGGGACGAGACACTCCTACAATGAGCAGTTCTTC; cdr3_aa: CAISAASGTRHSYNEQFF; d_call: TRBD2; j_call: TRBJ2-1; v_call: TRBV10-3; clone_size: once
cdr3_nt: TGCGCCAGCAGCCAAGCCCGGGACTCCGGCCGGGGTCCAGATACGCAGTATTTT; cdr3_aa: CASSQARDSGRGPDTQYF; d_call: .; j_call: TRBJ2-3; v_call: TRBV5-1; clone_size: .
cdr3_nt: TGCGCCAGCAGCTTGGTGGGGGGACAGGGGACAGATACGCAGTATTTT; cdr3_aa: CASSLVGGQGTDTQYF; d_call: TRBD1; j_call: TRBJ2-3; v_call: TRBV5-1; clone_size: .
cdr3_nt: TGTGCCAGTAGCTTGATAAGCAACACTGAAGCTTTCTTT; cdr3_aa: CASSLISNTEAFF; d_call: .; j_call: TRBJ1-1; v_call: TRBV5-5; clone_size: .
cdr3_nt: TGTGCCAGCAGTTTTTTGGGGCTTCGGATGAACACTGAAGCTTTCTTT; cdr3_aa: CASSFLGLRMNTEAFF; d_call: .; j_call: TRBJ1-1; v_call: TRBV28; clone_size: .
cdr3_nt: TGTGCCAGCAGCCCCGGGGCGGGAGGGCCGGGTAGCACAGATACGCAGTATTTT; cdr3_aa: CASSPGAGGPGSTDTQYF; d_call: TRBD2; j_call: TRBJ2-3; v_call: TRBV13; clone_size: .
cdr3_nt: TGTGCCAGCAGCGATCGGAACACCATATATTTT; cdr3_aa: CASSDRNTIYF; d_call: .; j_call: TRBJ1-3; v_call: TRBV28; clone_size: .
cdr3_nt: TGTGCCAGTAGAAGGACTAGCGGGGGTTCTGGGGCCAACGTCCTGACTTTC; cdr3_aa: CASRRTSGGSGANVLTF; d_call: TRBD2; j_call: TRBJ2-6; v_call: TRBV19; clone_size: .
cdr3_nt: TGTGCCAGCAGTAGAGGAGAAGAGACCCAGTACTTC; cdr3_aa: CASSRGEETQYF; d_call: .; j_call: TRBJ2-5; v_call: TRBV12-3/TRBV12-4; clone_size: .
cdr3_nt: TGTGCCAGCAGCTCCGATTGGACAAACAATGAGCAGTTCTTC; cdr3_aa: CASSSDWTNNEQFF; d_call: .; j_call: TRBJ2-1; v_call: TRBV11-2; clone_size: .
cdr3_nt: TGTGCCAGCAGTTTAGGACAGGGAGGAATTGTGGGCAATCAGCCCCAGCATTTT; cdr3_aa: CASSLGQGGIVGNQPQHF; d_call: TRBD1; j_call: TRBJ1-5; v_call: TRBV27; clone_size: .
cdr3_nt: TGTGCCAGCAGCTTACGATCGATAGCGGGAGTTCGGTACGAGCAGTACTTC; cdr3_aa: CASSLRSIAGVRYEQYF; d_call: TRBD2; j_call: TRBJ2-7; v_call: TRBV7-8; clone_size: .
cdr3_nt: TGTGCCGGTCAAAAAGGTTCGGGTCCGTGGGAGACCCAGTACTTC; cdr3_aa: CAGQKGSGPWETQYF; d_call: .; j_call: TRBJ2-5; v_call: TRBV2; clone_size: .
cdr3_nt: TGTGCCAGCAGCTTACCCTCTGGACTAGCGGGAGAGGGTTACAATGAGCAGTTCTTC; cdr3_aa: CASSLPSGLAGEGYNEQFF; d_call: TRBD2; j_call: TRBJ2-1; v_call: TRBV7-9; clone_size: once
cdr3_nt: TGTGCCGGATATACCCCAGGACAGGTGTCAGGCTACACCTTC; cdr3_aa: CAGYTPGQVSGYTF; d_call: TRBD1; j_call: TRBJ1-2; v_call: TRBV28; clone_size: few
cdr3_nt: TGTGCCAGCAGAGCCGGGAACACCGTCTCTGGAAACACCATATATTTT; cdr3_aa: CASRAGNTVSGNTIYF; d_call: .; j_call: TRBJ1-3; v_call: TRBV28; clone_size: .
cdr3_nt: TGTGCCAGCAGTTTATACCCGGGCCCGGGAGGCTACACCTTC; cdr3_aa: CASSLYPGPGGYTF; d_call: .; j_call: TRBJ1-2; v_call: TRBV27; clone_size: .
cdr3_nt: TGTGCCAGCAGTCGAAGACAGGGCTCCTACGAGCAGTACTTC; cdr3_aa: CASSRRQGSYEQYF; d_call: TRBD1; j_call: TRBJ2-7; v_call: TRBV6-6; clone_size: .
cdr3_nt: TGCGCCAGCAGCCCGGACAGGGGTAAATCTGGCTACACCTTC; cdr3_aa: CASSPDRGKSGYTF; d_call: TRBD1; j_call: TRBJ1-2; v_call: TRBV4-1; clone_size: .
cdr3_nt: TGTGCCAGCAGCTTGCCACAGTCCTACGAGCAGTACTTC; cdr3_aa: CASSLPQSYEQYF; d_call: .; j_call: TRBJ2-7; v_call: TRBV5-4; clone_size: once
cdr3_nt: TGTGCCAGTAGGAAATTATCGCAGACATACAATGAGCAGTTCTTC; cdr3_aa: CASRKLSQTYNEQFF; d_call: .; j_call: TRBJ2-1; v_call: TRBV19; clone_size: once
cdr3_nt: TGTGCCAGCAGTCAGGCGTCTAGCAATCAGCCCCAGCATTTT; cdr3_aa: CASSQASSNQPQHF; d_call: .; j_call: TRBJ1-5; v_call: TRBV6-5; clone_size: .
cdr3_nt: TGTGCCAGTCGGACTAGCGGGAGGGGATCTGAGCAGTTCTTC; cdr3_aa: CASRTSGRGSEQFF; d_call: TRBD2; j_call: TRBJ2-1; v_call: TRBV19; clone_size: .
cdr3_nt: TGTGCCAGCAGCCCAGACAGGGATCGCGGCTACACCTTC; cdr3_aa: CASSPDRDRGYTF; d_call: TRBD1; j_call: TRBJ1-2; v_call: TRBV11-3; clone_size: .
cdr3_nt: TGTGCCAGCAGGCTGACATGGAATCAGCCCCAGCATTTT; cdr3_aa: CASRLTWNQPQHF; d_call: .; j_call: TRBJ1-5; v_call: TRBV28; clone_size: few
cdr3_nt: TGTGCCAGCAGCTTAGTCCCTCGGACATTGAACACCGGGGAGCTGTTTTTT; cdr3_aa: CASSLVPRTLNTGELFF; d_call: .; j_call: TRBJ2-2; v_call: TRBV11-2; clone_size: few
cdr3_nt: TGTGCCAGCAGCGGGGCAGAGTTGTACGAGCAGTACTTC; cdr3_aa: CASSGAELYEQYF; d_call: .; j_call: TRBJ2-7; v_call: TRBV9; clone_size: few
cdr3_nt: TGTGCCAGCAGCTTAAGTGGACTAGCGGGGCAAGAGACCCAGTACTTC; cdr3_aa: CASSLSGLAGQETQYF; d_call: TRBD2; j_call: TRBJ2-5; v_call: TRBV7-3; clone_size: .
cdr3_nt: TGTGCCAGTACTACCGGGATATTTAATTCACCCCTCCACTTT; cdr3_aa: CASTTGIFNSPLHF; d_call: .; j_call: TRBJ1-6; v_call: TRBV19; clone_size: .
cdr3_nt: TGTGCCACCGGTGGACTAGCGGGAAATTACGAGCAGTACTTC; cdr3_aa: CATGGLAGNYEQYF; d_call: TRBD2; j_call: TRBJ2-7; v_call: TRBV10-3; clone_size: .
cdr3_nt: TGCGCCAGCAGCCAAGATGTTGGGACAGGGACAGGCTACACCTTC; cdr3_aa: CASSQDVGTGTGYTF; d_call: TRBD1; j_call: TRBJ1-2; v_call: TRBV4-1; clone_size: .
cdr3_nt: TGTGCCAGCAGTTTAGCAGGGGTCTCGGGCGAGCAGTACTTC; cdr3_aa: CASSLAGVSGEQYF; d_call: .; j_call: TRBJ2-7; v_call: TRBV27; clone_size: .
cdr3_nt: TGTGCCAGCAGTTACCTGACGGGTGAACAGCCCCAGCATTTT; cdr3_aa: CASSYLTGEQPQHF; d_call: .; j_call: TRBJ1-5; v_call: TRBV6-2/TRBV6-3; clone_size: .
cdr3_nt: TGTGCCAGCAGTCGAGAACCTGCTTGGCAGCCCCAGCATTTT; cdr3_aa: CASSREPAWQPQHF; d_call: .; j_call: TRBJ1-5; v_call: TRBV5-8; clone_size: .
cdr3_nt: TGTGCTAGTGGTTTTGGACAGGGGGCGCGAGCTTTCTTT; cdr3_aa: CASGFGQGARAFF; d_call: TRBD1; j_call: TRBJ1-1; v_call: TRBV12-5; clone_size: .
cdr3_nt: TGTGCAAGTCGCCGAAACAGGGATAGGAATCAGCCCCAGCATTTT; cdr3_aa: CASRRNRDRNQPQHF; d_call: .; j_call: TRBJ1-5; v_call: TRBV12-2; clone_size: .
cdr3_nt: TGCGCCAGCAGCCCTAGCGGGAGTTCCTACAATGAGCAGTTCTTC; cdr3_aa: CASSPSGSSYNEQFF; d_call: TRBD2; j_call: TRBJ2-1; v_call: TRBV5-1; clone_size: .
cdr3_nt: TGCAGTGCTAGTAGCGGGAGCACCGGGGAGCTGTTTTTT; cdr3_aa: CSASSGSTGELFF; d_call: TRBD2; j_call: TRBJ2-2; v_call: TRBV20-1; clone_size: .
cdr3_nt: TGTGCCAGCCAGGGTGCGAACACCGGGGAGCTGTTTTTT; cdr3_aa: CASQGANTGELFF; d_call: .; j_call: TRBJ2-2; v_call: TRBV2; clone_size: .
cdr3_nt: TGTGCCAGCAGCCCAAGCTTCACAACTAATGAAAAACTGTTTTTT; cdr3_aa: CASSPSFTTNEKLFF; d_call: .; j_call: TRBJ1-4; v_call: TRBV11-2; clone_size: .
cdr3_nt: TGTGCCAGCAGCCTCGGCAGGGCCCCCACAGATACGCAGTATTTT; cdr3_aa: CASSLGRAPTDTQYF; d_call: .; j_call: TRBJ2-3; v_call: TRBV7-9; clone_size: .
cdr3_nt: TGTGCTAGTGGTTTGGGTTGGGCAGGGAGGGATTCACCCCTCCACTTT; cdr3_aa: CASGLGWAGRDSPLHF; d_call: .; j_call: TRBJ1-6; v_call: TRBV12-5; clone_size: .
cdr3_nt: TGTGCCAGCAGCTTCCAGGGGGGAACCGGGGAGCTGTTTTTT; cdr3_aa: CASSFQGGTGELFF; d_call: .; j_call: TRBJ2-2; v_call: TRBV7-2; clone_size: .
cdr3_nt: TGTGCCAGCAGCTTAGCCAGGCCCTCAACCTTAGAAAAACTGTTTTTT; cdr3_aa: CASSLARPSTLEKLFF; d_call: .; j_call: TRBJ1-4; v_call: TRBV5-8; clone_size: .
cdr3_nt: TGTGCCACCAGCAGAGGGGGACTAGCCCACAATGAGCAGTTCTTC; cdr3_aa: CATSRGGLAHNEQFF; d_call: TRBD2; j_call: TRBJ2-1; v_call: TRBV15; clone_size: .
cdr3_nt: TGTGCCACCAGCAGAGACCGGACTAGCGGGAGCGATACGCAGTATTTT; cdr3_aa: CATSRDRTSGSDTQYF; d_call: TRBD2; j_call: TRBJ2-3; v_call: TRBV15; clone_size: .
cdr3_nt: TGTGCCAGCAGCTCCTCGACAGGGAACCAAGAGACCCAGTACTTC; cdr3_aa: CASSSSTGNQETQYF; d_call: TRBD1; j_call: TRBJ2-5; v_call: TRBV9; clone_size: .
cdr3_nt: TGTGCCAGTAGTATCGCCGTCAGTTTCACTGAAGCTTTCTTT; cdr3_aa: CASSIAVSFTEAFF; d_call: .; j_call: TRBJ1-1; v_call: TRBV19; clone_size: .
cdr3_nt: TGTGCCAGCAGAACCTATCGGGGACAGGGGGCAAAAGAGCAGTACTTC; cdr3_aa: CASRTYRGQGAKEQYF; d_call: TRBD1; j_call: TRBJ2-7; v_call: TRBV28; clone_size: .
cdr3_nt: TGTGCCAGCAGCTTGGGGGGCAGGGGGCGTCAAACTGAAGCTTTCTTT; cdr3_aa: CASSLGGRGRQTEAFF; d_call: TRBD1; j_call: TRBJ1-1; v_call: TRBV5-4; clone_size: .
cdr3_nt: TGTGCCAGCAGTGAAATATTCCTGACAGGAACCGGAGAACACACTGAAGCTTTCTTT; cdr3_aa: CASSEIFLTGTGEHTEAFF; d_call: .; j_call: TRBJ1-1; v_call: TRBV2; clone_size: .
cdr3_nt: TGTGCCAGCAGTGGCCCAGGGGGGCAGGCTTTCTTT; cdr3_aa: CASSGPGGQAFF; d_call: TRBD1; j_call: TRBJ1-1; v_call: TRBV2; clone_size: few
cdr3_nt: TGTGCCAGCAGCGGTAGCGGGAGGGGGACAGATACGCAGTATTTT; cdr3_aa: CASSGSGRGTDTQYF; d_call: TRBD2; j_call: TRBJ2-3; v_call: TRBV9; clone_size: .
cdr3_nt: TGTGCCACCAGCAGCCTGAACGTCGAGGAGAACCAGTACTTC; cdr3_aa: CATSSLNVEENQYF; d_call: .; j_call: TRBJ2-5; v_call: TRBV15; clone_size: .